This T cell receptor beta chain was obtained from a study of T cell responses to AZD1222 COVID-19 vaccine. Produced via immunoSEQ multiplex PCR; TCRdb's table is partial and in-frame only. This sample has about 140,000 clones, with roughly 91% found just once. Trimming left V 6 bases short and J 2 bases short, with 15 bases between. Germline CDR1 reads SGHTS; CDR2 reads YDEGEE. The CDR3 runs 14 residues. Sequencing was performed on peripheral blood, taken on day 0 of AZD1222 vaccination. The chain has TRBV5-8 and TRBJ2-7, with D possibly being TRBD1 or TRBD2 (6 bases each). This TCR came from an adult in good health. The CDR3 coding sequence is TGTGCCAGCACCCGACCGGGGGCCGCCTACGAGCAGTACTTC. Protein sequence: CASTRPGAAYEQYF.